This T cell receptor beta chain was profiled in a study of blood T cell repertoires in COVID-19. Study summary: Italy, Spain and the United States were the sources of the convalescent and acute COVID-19 samples.

TCRdb's copy holds only in-frame clones and misses some; the assay was immunoSEQ multiplex PCR. The sample lists about 320,000 clones; 90% were seen once. This CDR3 region has 14 residues. Germline-derived CDR1 and CDR2 are SEHNR and FQNEAQ (reference sequence). The V end was cut by 1 base, the J end by 2 bases, with 9 bases between. This clonotype originated in a woman aged 25 to 39 who had been exposed to COVID-19. The chain has TRBV7-9 and TRBJ2-7; D is unclear. The sequencing input was PBMCs or T cells enriched from blood (not recorded which). CDR3 residues: CASSLGGSTYEQYF. The CDR3 coding sequence is TGTGCCAGCAGCTTAGGAGGTTCTACCTACGAGCAGTACTTC.